This T cell receptor beta chain was sequenced for a study of OX40 agonist ivuxolimab in advanced cancers. Looking at the study overall: The costimulatory receptor OX40 (CD134) was targeted by ivuxolimab, a fully human IgG2 agonistic monoclonal antibody. Intravenous ivuxolimab was administered to patients every 2 weeks at six dose levels: 0.01, 0.1, 0.3, 1.5, 3 and 10 mg/kg. A male proportion of under 85% and a mean age of 60 years, ranging from roughly 20 to 80, were recorded for the dose-escalation cohort. Partial responses were achieved by three dose-escalation patients, of whom one had hepatocellular carcinoma and two had cutaneous melanoma. Prior anti-PD-1, anti-PD-L1 or anti-CTLA-4 therapy was permitted, and less than 45% of dose-escalation patients had received checkpoint inhibitors. Peripheral TCRbeta sequencing aimed to test whether ivuxolimab altered TCR sequence diversity and caused clonal T-cell expansion. The paper describes the monotherapy dose-escalation part (N of about 52 patients) of the phase I trial of ivuxolimab. Among the 52 dose-escalation patients, some 19 had hepatocellular carcinoma, about 15 melanoma, 9 renal cell carcinoma and 9 head and neck cancer.

The trial excluded patients who had a history of autoimmune disease or who were on systemic immunosuppression. Peripheral blood for TCR sequencing was collected from all dose cohorts at baseline, on cycle 4 day 1, and on cycle 7 day 1. The samples were taken from a phase I, first-in-human, multicenter, open-label dose-escalation trial of ivuxolimab. Adults with locally advanced or metastatic melanoma, renal cell carcinoma, hepatocellular carcinoma or head and neck squamous cell carcinoma were enrolled in the trial. Before TCR sequencing, CD4+ T cells and CD8+ T cells were sorted from peripheral blood as separate populations. A remark on this clone: There is no known antigen for this receptor. Per-base qualities were not stored, and no clone one base away is much larger.

The CDR3 contains 18 residues, cysteine and phenylalanine counted. Only CDR3 DNA remains: 54 bases, in frame from the first base. In the germline V gene, CDR1 corresponds to SNHLY and CDR2 to FYNNEI. Trimming removed 4 bases from V and 0 bases from J; the gene matches leave 6 bases unexplained. For sequencing of the TCRbeta CDR3 region, genomic DNA was extracted from the sorted cells. The immunoSEQ Assay was used to sequence the TCRbeta CDR3 regions. TCRdb took over this immuneACCESS table, retaining in-frame rearrangements with V and J assigned. Such tables are incomplete; in checked studies, under half of the missing clones stem from an unresolved V gene, and the remainder is unexplained. In all, the sample holds some 70,000 clones, and around 82% of those were seen once. The top ten clonotypes cover 2% to 2.5% of the sample. Summary of the overall study and its limitations: After ivuxolimab, expanded clones were on average more numerous among CD8+ T cells than among CD4+ T cells. Low levels of normalized T-cell clonal expansion were also seen in some patients who did not respond. At doses of 0.1 to 3.0 mg/kg, clonal expansion of both CD4+ and CD8+ blood T cells was observed from baseline to week 6. Antigen specificity was not determined for the clonally expanded peripheral T cells. In the 0.1-3.0 mg/kg groups, partial responders had among the lowest normalized peripheral clonal expansion, particularly in CD8+ T cells.

The TCR comes from an adult with an advanced solid tumor such as melanoma, head and neck, liver or kidney cancer. The specimen was CD4+ or CD8+ T cells sorted from blood, collected in a trial of the OX40 agonist ivuxolimab. The rearrangement joined TRBV2 to TRBJ2-2, with 12 bases in between that match TRBD2. The CDR3: CASSALGLAGTNTGELFF. The DNA sequence is TGTGCCAGCAGTGCCTTAGGACTAGCGGGAACGAACACCGGGGAGCTGTTTTTT.